This T cell receptor (beta chain) came from a study of blood T cell repertoires in COVID-19. The method was immunoSEQ multiplex PCR; TCRdb's version includes in-frame clones alone and lacks a portion of them. The table includes tens of thousands of clones, over 80% detected once. This receptor was obtained from an elderly man with active or convalescent COVID-19. The sequenced sample consisted of peripheral blood.

CDR3 nucleotides: TGTGCCAGCAGTGAAGGTGCAGGAAACTACGAGCAGTACTTC. Its translation: CASSEGAGNYEQYF. The chain employs TRBV2 and TRBJ2-7; D ambiguous. The length of the CDR3 is 14 residues. V shed 1 base and J shed 3 bases, with 10 bases lying between them. Germline values: CDR1 SNHLY, CDR2 FYNNEI.